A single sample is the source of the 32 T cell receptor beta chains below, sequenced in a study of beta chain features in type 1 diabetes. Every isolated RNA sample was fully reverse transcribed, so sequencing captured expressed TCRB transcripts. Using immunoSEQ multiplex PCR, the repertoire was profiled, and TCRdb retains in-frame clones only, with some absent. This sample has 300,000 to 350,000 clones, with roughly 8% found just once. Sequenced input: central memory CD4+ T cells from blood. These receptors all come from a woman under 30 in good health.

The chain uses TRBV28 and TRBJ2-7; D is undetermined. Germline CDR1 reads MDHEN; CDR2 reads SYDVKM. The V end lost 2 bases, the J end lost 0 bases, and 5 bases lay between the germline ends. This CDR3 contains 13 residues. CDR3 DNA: TGTGCCAGCAGTTTAGTAAGCTCCTACGAGCAGTACTTC. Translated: CASSLVSSYEQYF.

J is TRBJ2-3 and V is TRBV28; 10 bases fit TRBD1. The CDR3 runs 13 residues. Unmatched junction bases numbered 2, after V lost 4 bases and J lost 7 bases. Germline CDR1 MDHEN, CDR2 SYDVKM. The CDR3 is CASSWDRGNTQYF. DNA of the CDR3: TGTGCCAGCAGTTGGGACAGGGGTAATACGCAGTATTTT. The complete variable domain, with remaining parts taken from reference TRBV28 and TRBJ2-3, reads DVKVTQSSRYLVKRTGEKVFLECVQDMDHENMFWYRQDPGLGLRLIYFSYDVKMKEKGDIPEGYSVSREKKERFSLILESASTNQTSMYLCASSWDRGNTQYFGPGTRLTVL.

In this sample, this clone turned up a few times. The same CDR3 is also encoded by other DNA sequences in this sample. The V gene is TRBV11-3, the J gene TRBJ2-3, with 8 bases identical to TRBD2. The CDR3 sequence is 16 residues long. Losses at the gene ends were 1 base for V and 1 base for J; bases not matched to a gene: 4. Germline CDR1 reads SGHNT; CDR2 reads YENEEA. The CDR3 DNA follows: TGTGCCAGCAGCTTAGGCGTAGCGGGGCGCACAGATACGCAGTATTTT. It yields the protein CASSLGVAGRTDTQYF.

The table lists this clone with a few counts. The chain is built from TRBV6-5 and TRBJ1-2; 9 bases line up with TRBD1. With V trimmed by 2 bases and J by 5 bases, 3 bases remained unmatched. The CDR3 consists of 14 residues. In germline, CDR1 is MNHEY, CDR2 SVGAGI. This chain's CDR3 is CASSYVQGAYGYTF. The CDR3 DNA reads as TGTGCCAGCAGTTACGTACAGGGGGCGTATGGCTACACCTTC.

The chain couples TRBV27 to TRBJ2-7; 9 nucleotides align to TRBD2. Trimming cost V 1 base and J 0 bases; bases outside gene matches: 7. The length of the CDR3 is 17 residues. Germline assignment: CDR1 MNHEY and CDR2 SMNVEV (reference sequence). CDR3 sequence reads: CASSLWGSGSSSYEQYF. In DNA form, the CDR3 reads TGTGCCAGCAGTTTATGGGGTAGCGGGAGCAGCTCCTACGAGCAGTACTTC.

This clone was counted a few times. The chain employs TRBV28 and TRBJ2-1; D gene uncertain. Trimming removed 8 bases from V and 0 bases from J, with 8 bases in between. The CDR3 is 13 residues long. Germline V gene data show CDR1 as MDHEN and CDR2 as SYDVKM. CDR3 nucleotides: TGTGCCAGCCTTGGGCCCTCCTACAATGAGCAGTTCTTC. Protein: CASLGPSYNEQFF.

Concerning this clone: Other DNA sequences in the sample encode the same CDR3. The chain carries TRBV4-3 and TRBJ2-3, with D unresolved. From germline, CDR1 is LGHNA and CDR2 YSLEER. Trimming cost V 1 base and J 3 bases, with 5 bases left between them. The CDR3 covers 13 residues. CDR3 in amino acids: CASSQAGTDTQYF. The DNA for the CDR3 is TGCGCCAGCAGCCAAGCTGGTACAGATACGCAGTATTTT.

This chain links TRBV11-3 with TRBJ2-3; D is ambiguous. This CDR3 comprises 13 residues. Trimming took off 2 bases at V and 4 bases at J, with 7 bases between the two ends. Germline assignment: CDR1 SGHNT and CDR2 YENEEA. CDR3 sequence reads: CASSLLGSDTQYF. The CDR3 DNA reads TGTGCCAGCAGCTTACTAGGTTCAGATACGCAGTATTTT.

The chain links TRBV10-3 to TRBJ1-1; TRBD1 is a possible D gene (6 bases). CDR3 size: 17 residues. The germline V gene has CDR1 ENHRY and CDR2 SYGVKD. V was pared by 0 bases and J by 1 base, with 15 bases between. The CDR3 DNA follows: TGTGCCATCAGTGAGTCGGGTCGGAGCAGGGGGAACACTGAAGCTTTCTTT. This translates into CAISESGRSRGNTEAFF.

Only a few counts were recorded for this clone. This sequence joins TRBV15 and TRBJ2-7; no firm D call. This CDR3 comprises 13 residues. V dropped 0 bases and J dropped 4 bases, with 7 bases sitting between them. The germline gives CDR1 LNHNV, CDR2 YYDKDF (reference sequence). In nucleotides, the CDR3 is TGTGCCACCAGCAGAGATGTTAAGTACGAGCAGTACTTC. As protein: CATSRDVKYEQYF.

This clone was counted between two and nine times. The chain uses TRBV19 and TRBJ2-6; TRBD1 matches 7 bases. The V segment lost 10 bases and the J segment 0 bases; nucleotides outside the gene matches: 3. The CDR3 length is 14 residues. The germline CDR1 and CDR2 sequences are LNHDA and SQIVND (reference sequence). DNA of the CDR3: TGTGCCACCAGACAGGGCTCTGGGGCCAACGTCCTGACTTTC. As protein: CATRQGSGANVLTF.

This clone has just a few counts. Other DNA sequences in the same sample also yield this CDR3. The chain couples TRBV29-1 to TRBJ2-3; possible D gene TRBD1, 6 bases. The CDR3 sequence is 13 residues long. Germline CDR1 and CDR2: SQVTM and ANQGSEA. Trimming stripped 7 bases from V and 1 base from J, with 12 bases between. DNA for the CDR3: TGCAGCGGAGACGAGGGGGGCACAGATACGCAGTATTTT. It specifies CSGDEGGTDTQYF.

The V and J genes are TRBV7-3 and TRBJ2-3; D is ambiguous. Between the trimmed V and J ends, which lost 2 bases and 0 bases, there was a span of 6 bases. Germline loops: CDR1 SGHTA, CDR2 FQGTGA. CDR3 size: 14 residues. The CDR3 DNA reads TGTGCCAGCAGCTTAGACATTAGCACAGATACGCAGTATTTT. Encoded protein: CASSLDISTDTQYF.

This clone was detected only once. The CDR3 protein is CAISRQGALGETQYF. In DNA form, the CDR3 reads TGTGCCATCAGCCGACAGGGGGCGCTGGGAGAGACCCAGTACTTC. J is TRBJ2-5 and V is TRBV10-3; 10 bases map to TRBD1. V lost 6 bases to trimming and J lost 4 bases; unmatched junction nucleotides: 8. The CDR3 totals 15 residues. Germline CDR1 and CDR2: ENHRY and SYGVKD.

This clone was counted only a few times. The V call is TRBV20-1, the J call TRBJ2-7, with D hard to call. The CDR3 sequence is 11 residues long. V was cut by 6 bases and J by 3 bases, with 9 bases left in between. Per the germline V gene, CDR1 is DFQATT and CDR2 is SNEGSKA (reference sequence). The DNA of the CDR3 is TGCAGTGCAGAAGGAGTCTACGAGCAGTACTTC. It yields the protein CSAEGVYEQYF.

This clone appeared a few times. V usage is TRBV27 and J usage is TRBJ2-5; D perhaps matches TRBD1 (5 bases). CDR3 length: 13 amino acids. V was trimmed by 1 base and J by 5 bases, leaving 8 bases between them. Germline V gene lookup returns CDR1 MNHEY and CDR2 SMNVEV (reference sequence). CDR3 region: CASSLYRFETQYF. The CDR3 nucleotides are TGTGCCAGCAGTTTATACAGGTTTGAGACCCAGTACTTC.

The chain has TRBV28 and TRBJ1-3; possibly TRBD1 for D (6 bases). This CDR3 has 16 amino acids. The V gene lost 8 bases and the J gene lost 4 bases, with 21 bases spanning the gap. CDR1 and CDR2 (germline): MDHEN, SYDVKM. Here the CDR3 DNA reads TGTGCCAGCCATCGCCTTGGGGGGGCGAAGGGAAACACCATATATTTT. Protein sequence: CASHRLGGAKGNTIYF.

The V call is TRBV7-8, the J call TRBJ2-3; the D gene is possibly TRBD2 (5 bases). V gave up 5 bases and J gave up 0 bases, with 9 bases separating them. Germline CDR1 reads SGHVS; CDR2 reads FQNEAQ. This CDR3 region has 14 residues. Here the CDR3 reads CASSLSVSTDTQYF. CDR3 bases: TGTGCCAGCAGCCTTAGCGTTAGCACAGATACGCAGTATTTT.

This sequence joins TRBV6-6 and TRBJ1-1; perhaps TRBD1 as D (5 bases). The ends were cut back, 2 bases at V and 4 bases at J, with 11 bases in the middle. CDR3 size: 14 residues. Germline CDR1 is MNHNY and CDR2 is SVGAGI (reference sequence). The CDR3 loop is CASSYNPGGTEAFF. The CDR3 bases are TGTGCCAGCAGTTACAATCCGGGGGGCACTGAAGCTTTCTTT.

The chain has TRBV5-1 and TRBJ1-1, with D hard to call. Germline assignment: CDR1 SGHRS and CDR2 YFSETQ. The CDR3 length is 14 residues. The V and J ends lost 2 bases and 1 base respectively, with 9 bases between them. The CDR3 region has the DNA TGCGCCAGCAGCTTTAACACCGGGAACACTGAAGCTTTCTTT. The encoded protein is CASSFNTGNTEAFF. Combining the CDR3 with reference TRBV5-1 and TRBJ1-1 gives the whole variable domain KAGVTQTPRYLIKTRGQQVTLSCSPISGHRSVSWYQQTPGQGLQFLFEYFSETQRNKGNFPGRFSGRQFSNSRSEMNVSTLELGDSALYLCASSFNTGNTEAFFGQGTRLTVV.

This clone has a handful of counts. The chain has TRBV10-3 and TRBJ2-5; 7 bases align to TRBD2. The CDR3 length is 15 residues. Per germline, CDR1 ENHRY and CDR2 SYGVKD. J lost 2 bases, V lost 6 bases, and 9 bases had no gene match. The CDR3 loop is CAIRAGPSLQETQYF. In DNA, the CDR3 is TGTGCCATCAGAGCGGGACCGAGTCTACAAGAGACCCAGTACTTC.

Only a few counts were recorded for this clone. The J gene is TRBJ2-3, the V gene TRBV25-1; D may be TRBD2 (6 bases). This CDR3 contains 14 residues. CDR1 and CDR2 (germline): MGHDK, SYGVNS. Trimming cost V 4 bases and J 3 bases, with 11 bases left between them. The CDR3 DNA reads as TGTGCCAGCAGTGCTAGCGAGGAGACAGATACGCAGTATTTT. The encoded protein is CASSASEETDTQYF.

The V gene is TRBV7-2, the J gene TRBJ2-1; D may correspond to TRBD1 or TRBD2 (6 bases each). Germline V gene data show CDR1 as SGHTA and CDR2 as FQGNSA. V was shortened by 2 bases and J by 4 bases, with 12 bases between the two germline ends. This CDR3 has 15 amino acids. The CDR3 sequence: CASSLYGGKYNEQFF. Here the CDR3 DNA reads TGTGCCAGCAGCTTATACGGGGGCAAATACAATGAGCAGTTCTTC.

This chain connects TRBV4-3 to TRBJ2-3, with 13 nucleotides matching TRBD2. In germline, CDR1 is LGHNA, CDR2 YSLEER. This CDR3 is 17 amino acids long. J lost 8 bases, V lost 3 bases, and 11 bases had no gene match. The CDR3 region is CASSQRFGTSGAPTQYF. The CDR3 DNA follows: TGCGCCAGCAGCCAGCGCTTCGGGACTAGCGGGGCCCCTACGCAGTATTTT.

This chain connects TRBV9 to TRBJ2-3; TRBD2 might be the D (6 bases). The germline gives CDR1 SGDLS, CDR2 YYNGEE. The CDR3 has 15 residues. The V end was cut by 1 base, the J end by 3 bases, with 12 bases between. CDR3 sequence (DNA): TGTGCCAGCAGCGTATCGCTAGGGAGGACAGATACGCAGTATTTT. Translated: CASSVSLGRTDTQYF.

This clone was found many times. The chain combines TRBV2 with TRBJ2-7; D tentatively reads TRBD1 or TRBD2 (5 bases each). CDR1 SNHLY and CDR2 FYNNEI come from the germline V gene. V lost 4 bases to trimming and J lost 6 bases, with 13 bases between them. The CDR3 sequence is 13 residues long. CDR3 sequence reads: CASSVRETGEQYF. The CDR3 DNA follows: TGTGCCAGCAGTGTCAGGGAGACGGGCGAGCAGTACTTC.

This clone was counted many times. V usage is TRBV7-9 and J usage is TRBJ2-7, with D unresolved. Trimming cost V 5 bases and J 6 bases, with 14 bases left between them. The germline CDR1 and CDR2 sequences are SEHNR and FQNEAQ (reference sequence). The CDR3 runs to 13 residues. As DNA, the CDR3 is TGTGCCAGCAGCCGACGATCCGATGGCGAGCAGTACTTC. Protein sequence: CASSRRSDGEQYF.

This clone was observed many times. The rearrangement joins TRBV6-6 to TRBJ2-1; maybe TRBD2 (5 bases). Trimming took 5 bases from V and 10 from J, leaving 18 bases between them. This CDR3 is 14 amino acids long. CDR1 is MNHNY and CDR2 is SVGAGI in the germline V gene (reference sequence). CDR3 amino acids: CASSPPPGDREQFF. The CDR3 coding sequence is TGTGCCAGCAGTCCCCCACCCGGGGATCGGGAGCAGTTCTTC.

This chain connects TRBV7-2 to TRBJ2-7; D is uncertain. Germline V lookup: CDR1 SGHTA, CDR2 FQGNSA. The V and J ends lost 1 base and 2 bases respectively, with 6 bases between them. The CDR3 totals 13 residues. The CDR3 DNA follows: TGTGCCAGCAGCTTAGTTAGGGCCTACGAGCAGTACTTC. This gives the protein CASSLVRAYEQYF. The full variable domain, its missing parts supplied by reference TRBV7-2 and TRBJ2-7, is GAGVSQSPSNKVTEKGKDVELRCDPISGHTALYWYRQSLGQGLEFLIYFQGNSAPDKSGLPSDRFSAERTGGSVSTLTIQRTQQEDSAVYLCASSLVRAYEQYFGPGTRLTVT.

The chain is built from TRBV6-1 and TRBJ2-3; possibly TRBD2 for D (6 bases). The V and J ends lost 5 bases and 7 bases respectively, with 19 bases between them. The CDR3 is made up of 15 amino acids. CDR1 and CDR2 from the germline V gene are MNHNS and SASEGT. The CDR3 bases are TGTGCCAGCAGTTCGGTGCGGGACCTTCGGAATACGCAGTATTTT. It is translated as CASSSVRDLRNTQYF.

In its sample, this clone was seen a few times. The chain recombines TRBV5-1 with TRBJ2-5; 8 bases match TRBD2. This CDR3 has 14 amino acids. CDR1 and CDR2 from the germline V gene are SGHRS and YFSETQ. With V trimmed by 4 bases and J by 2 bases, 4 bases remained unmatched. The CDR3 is CASSLGLDQETQYF. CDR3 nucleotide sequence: TGCGCCAGCAGCCTGGGACTAGATCAAGAGACCCAGTACTTC.

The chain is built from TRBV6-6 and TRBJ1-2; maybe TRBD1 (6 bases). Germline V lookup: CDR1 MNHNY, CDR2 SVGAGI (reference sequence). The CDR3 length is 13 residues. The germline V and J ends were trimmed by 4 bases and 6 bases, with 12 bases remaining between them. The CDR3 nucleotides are TGTGCCAGCAGTTTCATACAGGGTAATGGCTACACCTTC. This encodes CASSFIQGNGYTF.